These 13 T cell receptor beta chains originate from one sample sequenced in a study of blood T cell repertoires in COVID-19. Here immunoSEQ multiplex PCR was the method, and the copy in TCRdb shows in-frame clones only, minus some. The table shows 150,000 to 200,000 clones, with roughly 82% occurring only once. The specimen was peripheral blood. These receptors all stem from a woman aged 35 to 49 with COVID-19, enrolled during active disease.

The chain joins TRBV29-1 to TRBJ2-7; weak D call: TRBD1 (5 bases). V lost 6 bases and J 3 bases, leaving 12 bases between the germline ends. Germline-derived CDR1 and CDR2 are SQVTM and ANQGSEA. This CDR3 has 12 residues. CDR3 bases: TGCAGCGTGCAGGGAAATAGCTACGAGCAGTACTTC. Translation gives CSVQGNSYEQYF.

The rearrangement links TRBV6-5 to TRBJ2-7; weak D call: TRBD2 (6 bases). This CDR3 has 13 amino acids. The germline gives CDR1 MNHEY, CDR2 SVGAGI. V was clipped by 7 bases and J by 3 bases, with 13 bases between them. The CDR3 is CASIRGEDYEQYF. The CDR3, as DNA: TGTGCCAGCATACGCGGGGAGGACTACGAGCAGTACTTC.

The rearrangement joins TRBV6-5 to TRBJ1-5; 9 bases agree with TRBD1. Germline trimming cut 6 bases from V and 7 bases from J; bases unmatched to any gene: 10. The CDR3 is 15 residues long. The V gene's germline CDR1 is MNHEY and CDR2 SVGAGI. The CDR3 protein is CASSTGQGWRQPQHF. CDR3 in DNA: TGTGCCAGCAGCACCGGACAGGGGTGGAGACAGCCCCAGCATTTT.

The chain couples TRBV18 to TRBJ1-5, with 8 bases matching TRBD1. The CDR3 is 16 amino acids. Per the germline V gene, CDR1 is KGHSH and CDR2 is LQKENI. V dropped 3 bases and J dropped 5; count of bases not matched to a gene: 9. CDR3 nucleotide sequence: TGTGCCAGCTCACCTGAGGGGACAGGACTCCATCAGCCCCAGCATTTT. This encodes CASSPEGTGLHQPQHF.

V and J are TRBV9 and TRBJ2-1; 7 bases are shared with TRBD2. Trimming cost V 3 bases and J 2 bases; bases outside gene matches: 8. This CDR3 has 16 residues. Germline values: CDR1 SGDLS, CDR2 YYNGEE. Written as DNA, the CDR3 is TGTGCCAGCAGCGCCCGTCTCGGGGGGACCTACAATGAGCAGTTCTTC. Protein product: CASSARLGGTYNEQFF.

This clone was seen only once. The chain joins TRBV20-1 to TRBJ1-1; D might be TRBD1 (5 bases). V lost 3 bases, J lost 5 bases, and 13 bases lay in between. From germline, CDR1 is DFQATT and CDR2 SNEGSKA (reference sequence). This CDR3 comprises 13 residues. The CDR3 region has the DNA TGCAGTGCTAGTTCAACCACAGGAACTGAAGCTTTCTTT. Translating gives CSASSTTGTEAFF.

The chain employs TRBV6-1 and TRBJ1-5; D perhaps matches TRBD1 (5 bases). Germline CDR1 MNHNS, CDR2 SASEGT. V shed 8 bases and J shed 1 base, with 12 bases lying between them. The CDR3 is made up of 14 amino acids. CDR3 residues: CASGSGNSNQPQHF. For the CDR3, the DNA is TGTGCCAGCGGTTCAGGGAACAGCAATCAGCCCCAGCATTTT.

The chain couples TRBV5-5 to TRBJ2-7; 7 nucleotides match TRBD1. Trimming cost V 5 bases and J 2 bases; bases outside gene matches: 10. The germline V gene has CDR1 SGHKS and CDR2 YYEKEE (reference sequence). This CDR3 region has 15 residues. Here the CDR3 DNA reads TGTGCCAGCAGGTCCCGTGAGGGGGCGACCTACGAGCAGTACTTC. This sequence encodes CASRSREGATYEQYF.

This chain connects TRBV7-9 to TRBJ2-3; 11 nucleotides line up with TRBD2. The length of the CDR3 is 19 residues. Trimming at V came to 6 bases and at J to 2 bases, leaving 16 bases not matched to a gene. Germline lookup yields CDR1 SEHNR and CDR2 FQNEAQ (reference sequence). CDR3 sequence: CASSRTTSGNWQHTDTQYF. CDR3 coding DNA: TGTGCCAGCAGTCGAACGACTAGCGGGAACTGGCAGCACACAGATACGCAGTATTTT.

This clone was seen more than once but under ten times. V and J are TRBV19 and TRBJ2-7; D gene unclear. V was cut by 5 bases and J by 2 bases, with 13 bases left in between. The CDR3 contains 14 residues. Germline V gene lookup returns CDR1 LNHDA and CDR2 SQIVND (reference sequence). Written as DNA, the CDR3 is TGTGCCAGTAGTTACAGTCGCAGTCCCTACGAGCAGTACTTC. This sequence encodes CASSYSRSPYEQYF.

V gene TRBV18 combines with J gene TRBJ2-7; 7 positions agree with TRBD1. Germline-derived CDR1 and CDR2 are KGHSH and LQKENI. The V gene end was trimmed by 6 bases and the J gene end by 5 bases; junction bases not matched to a gene: 10. CDR3 length equals 14 residues. This CDR3 reads CASSRDRLGNEQYF. CDR3 in DNA: TGTGCCAGCTCTAGGGACAGATTGGGCAACGAGCAGTACTTC.

This clone was picked up a small number of times. The chain has TRBV3-1 (or the pseudogene TRBV3-2) and TRBJ2-1; the match to TRBD2 covers 10 bases. The CDR3 sequence is 15 residues long. Germline values: CDR1 LGHDT, CDR2 YNNKEL (reference sequence). V shed 6 bases, J shed 4 bases, and the junction held 6 bases outside the gene matches. The CDR3, as DNA: TGTGCCAGCAGTCCACTAGCGGGGAGATACAATGAGCAGTTCTTC. Its translation: CASSPLAGRYNEQFF.

The chain carries TRBV7-9 and TRBJ2-5; 8 bases are a match to TRBD2. V was pared by 3 bases and J by 2 bases, with 5 bases of the junction left unmatched. This CDR3 region has 15 residues. Germline V gives CDR1 SEHNR, CDR2 FQNEAQ (reference sequence). The CDR3: CASSLYGGGQETQYF. In DNA, the CDR3 is TGTGCCAGCAGCTTGTACGGCGGGGGGCAAGAGACCCAGTACTTC. The full variable domain, in which reference TRBV7-9 and TRBJ2-5 provide the parts outside the CDR3, is DTGVSQNPRHKITKRGQNVTFRCDPISEHNRLYWYRQTLGQGPEFLTYFQNEAQLEKSRLLSDRFSAERPKGSFSTLEIQRTEQGDSAMYLCASSLYGGGQETQYFGPGTRLLVL.